This TCR beta chain was obtained from a study of T cell responses to AZD1222 COVID-19 vaccine (dated by TCRdb to about 2021). A note on the overall study: AZD1222 recipients given second doses at about 4 weeks or at about 12 weeks were pooled, since spike-specific TCR depth and breadth were not found to differ between the two schedules. A total of 233 trial participants underwent TCR sequencing, of whom about 210 received two doses of AZD1222 and around 26 received two doses of the MenACWY control vaccine. Trial participants were enrolled by age into 18-55, 56-69 and 70-plus year subgroups, with approximately 150, 30 and 60 TCR-sequenced participants respectively.

With regard to this clone: Its antigen is not yet known. One base away there is no much larger clone; base qualities are not given.

The sample's time point label, decoded: baseline before first vaccination. Samples from vaccinated people were obtained from the UK trials COV001 and COV002, which included a single-blind randomized controlled phase 2/3 trial of AZD1222 (ChAdOx1 nCoV-19) in healthy adults. For TCRbeta chain sequencing, PBMC samples were collected from trial participants at day 0 and at day 28 after the second dose. The CDR3 regions of human TCRbeta chains were analyzed by immunosequencing. For the original study's pipeline: TCRs in the repertoires were matched against a reference library of SARS-CoV-2-specific TCRs that had been generated with the MIRA antigen-specificity platform. Breadth was defined as the fraction of unique TCRs that were SARS-CoV-2-associated. Depth was defined as the fraction of total T cells that were SARS-CoV-2-associated. Each spike-specific TCR was assigned to its reactive spike region and to a CD4 or CD8 class using the MIRA data. Log10-transformed breadth and depth values were compared by one-way ANOVA with Sidak's multiple comparisons tests. Entries here come from immuneACCESS through TCRdb and include only in-frame sequences with V and J called. Some clones fail to appear in such tables; in the studies checked, an unresolved V gene covers under half of the shortfall, and the cause of the remainder is unknown. V, J and clone size are those of that table, while D and trimming were read from the DNA. The sample includes about 150,000 clones, with 70% to 90% observed a single time. Roughly 2.1% of the sample is in the top ten clones.

Here is what the overall study found, with its caveats: Because no day 14 peak-response samples were available, repertoires were characterized only after the peak T cell response. Reportedly, almost half of the unique spike-specific TCRs recognized epitopes lying outside the regions that are mutated in the B.1.351 and B.1.1.7 variants. The 56-69-year group was small, and its depth increase did not reach significance, likely because of low power. Only a handful of AZD1222 recipients were SARS-CoV-2 seropositive at baseline, limiting conclusions about previously exposed vaccinees. Spike-specific TCR breadth and depth rose significantly after two AZD1222 doses compared with day 0 and with MenACWY recipients. Participants were mostly white British and included more females than males, and it was suggested by the authors that clonal diversity may have been underestimated. CD4 TCRs associated with the vaccine covered the entire spike protein, and the dominant responses were in regions 160-218 and 743-854.

Counted from cysteine to phenylalanine, this CDR3 has 16 amino acids. Just the 48-base CDR3 DNA is kept, in frame starting at base 1. From the germline V gene, CDR1 is SGHTA and CDR2 is FQGNSA. Ends trimmed: V by 3 bases, J by 7 bases; bases unmatched to a gene: 8. Sequenced here: peripheral blood, sampled on day 0 of AZD1222 vaccination. The V and J genes are TRBV7-2 and TRBJ2-5; 13 central nucleotides agree with TRBD2. The clonotype originates from an adult in good health. The sequenced DNA is TGTGCCAGCAGCTTTGATGGACTAGCGGGAGTTGGGACCCAGTACTTC. This is translated as CASSFDGLAGVGTQYF. Outside the CDR3, residues come from the reference TRBV7-2 and TRBJ2-5 proteins, so the full variable domain is: GAGVSQSPSNKVTEKGKDVELRCDPISGHTALYWYRQSLGQGLEFLIYFQGNSAPDKSGLPSDRFSAERTGGSVSTLTIQRTQQEDSAVYLCASSFDGLAGVGTQYFGPGTRLLVL.